These 23 T cell receptor beta chains share one sample of origin, sequenced in a study of T cells in Graves' hyperthyroidism and ophthalmopathy. The source material, RNA transcripts, was used to amplify TCR beta CDR3 regions. During a first-round RT-PCR of the TCR CDR3, the HTBI primer set was used. TCRdb called the multiplex PCR reads again in MiXCR, with one record for every CDR3 protein. The sample consists of a few hundred thousand distinct CDR3 sequences, around 16% of them appearing once. Sample: blood. The source of these receptors is a woman in her thirties or forties with Graves' ophthalmopathy.

The CDR3: CASSGDRSGNTIYF. CDR3 nucleotides: TGTGCCAGCAGCGGGGACAGATCTGGAAACACCATATATTTT. The V gene is TRBV9, the J gene TRBJ1-3, with 7 bases aligning to TRBD1. Trimming removed 3 bases from V and 1 base from J; junction bases left unmatched: 1. The CDR3 sequence is 14 residues long. Per germline, CDR1 SGDLS and CDR2 YYNGEE.

With regard to this clonotype: This clone may be a read error of a much larger clone one base away. The chain employs TRBV7-3 and TRBJ2-1; TRBD2 might be the D (6 bases). The CDR3 loop spans 14 amino acids. In germline, CDR1 is SGHTA, CDR2 FQGTGA. Trimming took 1 base from V and 9 from J, leaving 13 bases between them. For the CDR3, the DNA is TGTGCCAGCAGCTTAATGGGGGGTGTTGGTGAGCAGTTCTTC. Protein sequence: CASSLMGGVGEQFF.

Note on this clonotype: It may be a read error: a sequence one base away is much more abundant. The J gene is TRBJ2-3, the V gene TRBV3-1; D not resolved. Germline V lookup: CDR1 LGHDT, CDR2 YNNKEL (reference sequence). This CDR3 has 14 residues. The CDR3 coding sequence is TGTGCCAGCGGCCAAGATCTCGGGTACAATACGCAGTATTTT. This sequence encodes CASGQDLGYNTQYF.

This clonotype was seen at least ten times. The chain has TRBV20-1 and TRBJ2-7; 9 bases map to TRBD1. V dropped 2 bases and J dropped 6; count of bases not matched to a gene: 14. The CDR3 consists of 16 residues. Germline CDR1 is DFQATT and CDR2 is SNEGSKA (reference sequence). The CDR3 DNA follows: TGCAGTGCTAGAACAAAGGGACAGGGTTGGGCTGGCGAGCAGTACTTC. Translated: CSARTKGQGWAGEQYF.

This clonotype turned up a few times. The chain carries TRBV14 and TRBJ2-7, with D possibly being TRBD2 (6 bases). Looked up from germline, CDR1 is SGHDN and CDR2 is FVKESK. Between the trimmed V and J ends, which lost 0 bases and 6 bases, there was a span of 15 bases. The CDR3 extends over 15 amino acids. CDR3 loop: CASSQDRRGMAEQYF. The CDR3 region has the DNA TGTGCCAGCAGCCAAGATCGGAGGGGTATGGCCGAGCAGTACTTC.

This chain links TRBV4-1 with TRBJ2-1; 14 bases map to TRBD2. There are 17 residues in the CDR3. The germline V gene encodes CDR1 MGHRA and CDR2 YSYEKL. V was clipped by 4 bases and J by 4 bases; unmatched bases: 6. CDR3: CASSPTGTSGGYNEQFF. The CDR3 DNA reads TGCGCCAGCAGCCCGACCGGGACTAGCGGGGGTTACAATGAGCAGTTCTTC.

This clonotype occurred a few times. The CDR3 carries no conserved terminal phenylalanine or tryptophan, so it likely arises from a read error. V is TRBV20-1 and J is TRBJ2-7; a possible D gene is TRBD1 (6 bases). Trimming left V 1 base short and J 4 bases short, with 17 bases between. From germline, CDR1 is DFQATT and CDR2 SNEGSKA (reference sequence). The CDR3 runs to 15 residues. The CDR3 nucleotides read TGCAGTGCTAGAGGCCTGCGGACAGACAGTTACGAGCAGTACCTC. It specifies CSARGLRTDSYEQYL.

V gene TRBV6-6 combines with J gene TRBJ2-5, with a possible D match to TRBD2 (6 bases). The CDR3 totals 15 residues. CDR1 is MNHNY, CDR2 SVGAGI, per germline (reference sequence). Trimming shortened V by 0 bases and J by 5 bases, and 13 bases separated the two germline ends. The CDR3 DNA reads TGTGCCAGCAGTTACTCGGGGGGACCGGGGGAGACCCAGTACTTC. As protein: CASSYSGGPGETQYF.

This clonotype came up many times. J is TRBJ2-1 and V is TRBV20-1; the D is unclear. The V gene lost 6 bases and the J gene lost 4 bases, with 16 bases spanning the gap. There are 14 residues in the CDR3. CDR1 and CDR2 (germline): DFQATT, SNEGSKA (reference sequence). The CDR3 region is CSAPEGKGYNEQFF. The CDR3 DNA follows: TGCAGTGCGCCTGAAGGGAAGGGATACAATGAGCAGTTCTTC.

This clonotype has ten or more counts. The V call is TRBV7-2, the J call TRBJ2-3; 10 bases are a match to TRBD2. The CDR3 has 18 residues. Germline lookup yields CDR1 SGHTA and CDR2 FQGNSA. The V gene end was trimmed by 4 bases and the J gene end by 3 bases; junction bases not matched to a gene: 13. As DNA, the CDR3 is TGTGCCAGCAGCTCTTGGAGGGGCCTAGCGGGAGTGACAGATACGCAGTATTTT. It specifies CASSSWRGLAGVTDTQYF.

This clonotype has just a few counts. The V gene is TRBV27, the J gene TRBJ2-1; D remains unclear. Trimming cost V 0 bases and J 0 bases, with 6 bases left between them. Germline CDR1 MNHEY, CDR2 SMNVEV (reference sequence). This CDR3 comprises 15 residues. The CDR3 sequence: CASSLSSSSYNEQFF. The CDR3 bases are TGTGCCAGCAGTTTATCCTCGAGCTCCTACAATGAGCAGTTCTTC.

This clonotype has a handful of counts. The J gene is TRBJ2-1, the V gene TRBV25-1; the D call may be TRBD1 or TRBD2 (5 bases each). The CDR3 runs to 16 residues. Germline CDR1 reads MGHDK; CDR2 reads SYGVNS. V lost 3 bases and J lost 5, with 17 bases in between. The CDR3 is CASSDHRDPPHNEQFF. The CDR3 region has the DNA TGTGCCAGCAGTGACCACCGGGACCCTCCCCACAATGAGCAGTTCTTC.

The CDR3 sequence: CSAVDGTGVHEQYF. The CDR3 region has the DNA TGCAGTGCAGTAGACGGGACAGGGGTACACGAGCAGTACTTC. J is TRBJ2-7 and V is TRBV20-1; TRBD1 aligns across 10 bases. Germline CDR1 reads DFQATT; CDR2 reads SNEGSKA (reference sequence). The CDR3 extends over 14 amino acids. The V and J ends lost 6 bases and 5 bases, in that order; junction bases with no gene match: 10.

In its sample, this clonotype was seen a few times. The chain joins TRBV28 to TRBJ2-7, with D possibly being TRBD1 (5 bases). Germline CDR1 and CDR2: MDHEN and SYDVKM. The germline V and J ends were trimmed by 7 bases and 6 bases, with 10 bases remaining between them. The CDR3 runs 11 residues. The CDR3 spells CASTLGAEQYF. In DNA, the CDR3 is TGTGCCAGCACCCTAGGGGCCGAGCAGTACTTC.

This clonotype was seen ten or more times. This chain connects TRBV20-1 to TRBJ1-1; TRBD1 might be the D (5 bases). V was pared by 6 bases and J by 4 bases, with 18 bases between. The CDR3 has 14 amino acids. The germline V gene has CDR1 DFQATT and CDR2 SNEGSKA (reference sequence). CDR3 region: CSANARGRSTEAFF. CDR3 in DNA: TGCAGTGCCAACGCACGGGGGAGAAGCACTGAAGCTTTCTTT.

Ten or more counts support this clonotype. V is TRBV20-1 and J is TRBJ2-7; TRBD1 or TRBD2 may be the D gene (6 bases each). This CDR3 is built from 14 residues. Trimming removed 0 bases at V and 3 bases at J, with 12 bases between. Germline-derived CDR1 and CDR2 are DFQATT and SNEGSKA (reference sequence). Written as DNA, the CDR3 is TGCAGTGCTAGAGAACCGGGGGCGAACTACGAGCAGTACTTC. Translated: CSAREPGANYEQYF.

This clonotype came up a few times. The chain carries TRBV7-2 and TRBJ2-7, with 10 bases aligning to TRBD1. The germline V gene encodes CDR1 SGHTA and CDR2 FQGNSA. The CDR3 has 18 residues. V trimming: 5 bases; J trimming: 5 bases; junction bases outside the gene matches: 18. In DNA, the CDR3 is TGTGCCAGCAGCGTCGGGACAGGGGCCACTCCTCGAGTCAACGAGCAGTACTTC. Its translation is CASSVGTGATPRVNEQYF.

In this sample, this clonotype turned up a few times. This chain connects TRBV12-3 or TRBV12-4 to TRBJ1-5; 10 bases are shared with TRBD1. Trimming at V came to 6 bases and at J to 2 bases, leaving 7 bases not matched to a gene. The CDR3 totals 16 residues. DNA of the CDR3: TGTGCCAGCAGCTCCGGGACAGGGGTGGGCAATCAGCCCCAGCATTTT. This gives the protein CASSSGTGVGNQPQHF.

The V and J genes are TRBV25-1 and TRBJ2-4, with 11 bases that match TRBD1. The CDR3 extends over 21 amino acids. The germline gives CDR1 MGHDK, CDR2 SYGVNS. V lost 3 bases, J lost 0 bases, and 16 bases stayed unmatched. CDR3 sequence (DNA): TGTGCCAGCAGTGACCAACAAACTCCCGGGACAGGGGGACTAGCCAAAAACATTCAGTACTTC. It encodes CASSDQQTPGTGGLAKNIQYF. Full variable domain (rest looked up from reference TRBV25-1 and TRBJ2-4): EADIYQTPRYLVIGTGKKITLECSQTMGHDKMYWYQQDPGMELHLIHYSYGVNSTEKGDLSSESTVSRIRTEHFPLTLESARPSHTSQYLCASSDQQTPGTGGLAKNIQYFGAGTRLSVL.

This clonotype was seen at least ten times. This chain connects TRBV2 to TRBJ2-1; 11 nucleotides match TRBD2. Germline V gene data show CDR1 as SNHLY and CDR2 as FYNNEI. The CDR3 totals 19 residues. V shed 4 bases, J shed 2 bases, and the junction held 13 bases outside the gene matches. The CDR3 loop is CASSVPGGGTSGPYNEQFF. The CDR3 DNA follows: TGTGCCAGCAGTGTCCCCGGGGGGGGGACTAGCGGCCCCTACAATGAGCAGTTCTTC.

This clonotype was seen ten or more times. The V and J genes are TRBV11-2 and TRBJ2-6, with 9 bases identical to TRBD1. Germline V gene data show CDR1 as SGHAT and CDR2 as FQNNGV. Germline trimming cut 1 base from V and 1 base from J; bases unmatched to any gene: 14. The CDR3 extends over 21 amino acids. The CDR3, as DNA: TGTGCCAGCAGCTTAGTTGTCCTCCGCGGGACAGGGAGTTCTGGGGCCAACGTCCTGACTTTC. It specifies CASSLVVLRGTGSSGANVLTF.

In this sample, this clonotype turned up many times. The chain uses TRBV7-9 and TRBJ2-7; D may be TRBD1 (6 bases). CDR3 size: 12 residues. The germline V gene encodes CDR1 SEHNR and CDR2 FQNEAQ (reference sequence). V gave up 8 bases and J gave up 0 bases, with 8 bases separating them. The CDR3 DNA is TGTGCCAGCGGACAGAGCTCCTACGAGCAGTACTTC. Protein product: CASGQSSYEQYF.

The chain joins TRBV5-1 to TRBJ2-7; 10 bases agree with TRBD1. V lost 2 bases and J lost 4; bases outside the gene matches: 3. The CDR3 runs 14 residues. Germline V CDR1 and CDR2: SGHRS, YFSETQ. This CDR3 is CASSFRTGGYEQYF. DNA for the CDR3: TGCGCCAGCAGCTTCAGGACAGGGGGATACGAGCAGTACTTC.